The rows below give T cell receptor beta chains drawn from one sample of a study of monozygotic twins with inflammatory bowel disease. TCRdb processed the 5' RACE reads again and assigns one entry to each CDR3 protein, with no DNA. The listing contains roughly 300,000 distinct CDR3 sequences. The specimen was blood. The receptors here all came from a human donor with ulcerative colitis or Crohn's disease, or a healthy co-twin of an affected twin (not recorded which). Each CDR3 is given with its conserved first and last residue. Fields, in order: J gene, V gene, CDR3 protein.

j_call: TRBJ1-6
v_call: TRBV11-3
cdr3_aa: CASSLDIQMDSPLHF

j_call: TRBJ1-1
v_call: TRBV5-4
cdr3_aa: CASSSGGRTEAFF

j_call: TRBJ2-3
v_call: TRBV20-1
cdr3_aa: CSARDPSSVTDTQYF

j_call: TRBJ2-6
v_call: TRBV30
cdr3_aa: CAWRTSGANVLTF

j_call: TRBJ2-7
v_call: TRBV12-3/TRBV12-4
cdr3_aa: CASRDLGREFDEQYF

j_call: TRBJ2-1
v_call: TRBV29-1
cdr3_aa: CSVVLSSAEQFF

j_call: TRBJ2-2
v_call: TRBV20-1
cdr3_aa: CSARVRAGTGGHTGELFF

j_call: TRBJ2-1
v_call: TRBV18
cdr3_aa: CASSPPGQPPVGFF

j_call: TRBJ2-5
v_call: TRBV7-2
cdr3_aa: CASNTPGTSGGGETQYF

j_call: TRBJ2-3
v_call: TRBV5-1
cdr3_aa: CASSSVPGLASDTQYF

j_call: TRBJ2-3
v_call: TRBV2
cdr3_aa: CASRKTRLAGSKADTQYF

j_call: TRBJ2-5
v_call: TRBV5-5
cdr3_aa: CASSLALLAIKETQYF

j_call: TRBJ2-7
v_call: TRBV7-2
cdr3_aa: CASSLASAATYEQYF

j_call: TRBJ1-5
v_call: TRBV6-2/TRBV6-3
cdr3_aa: CASTRTNNQPQHF

j_call: TRBJ1-4
v_call: TRBV19
cdr3_aa: CASTKRDAATNEKLFF

j_call: TRBJ2-2
v_call: TRBV20-1
cdr3_aa: CSARDRGGYTGELFF

j_call: TRBJ2-7
v_call: TRBV12-3/TRBV12-4
cdr3_aa: CASSRNYEQYF

j_call: TRBJ2-2
v_call: TRBV5-1
cdr3_aa: CASSLAGTYTGELFF

j_call: TRBJ2-1
v_call: TRBV7-9
cdr3_aa: CASSPSVDEQFF

j_call: TRBJ2-3
v_call: TRBV5-4
cdr3_aa: CASSADGRTQYF

j_call: TRBJ2-2
v_call: TRBV10-3
cdr3_aa: CAISESRAVDTGELFF

j_call: TRBJ1-2
v_call: TRBV27
cdr3_aa: CASSFGAANYGYTF